This T cell receptor (beta chain) came from a study of T-cell memory formation after mild COVID-19. From the 5' RACE reads, TCRdb called clonotypes with MiXCR, one entry per CDR3 protein. Of around 99,000 distinct CDR3 sequences in the sample, about an eighth were seen once. Trimming shortened V by 0 bases and J by 4 bases, and 13 bases separated the two germline ends. Germline loops: CDR1 SGDLS, CDR2 YYNGEE. The CDR3 is 16 amino acids. This clonotype was seen only a few times. Input material: PBMCs or a T cell subset sorted from them (not recorded which). The clonotype was recovered from a man younger than 35 who had mild COVID-19 (a few samples of this study predate the infection). Cell type and time point are not known. V usage is TRBV9 and J usage is TRBJ2-2; D gene uncertain. DNA of the CDR3: TGTGCCAGCAGCGTAGTAGGGTACGCGAGCACCGGGGAGCTGTTTTTT. It is translated as CASSVVGYASTGELFF.